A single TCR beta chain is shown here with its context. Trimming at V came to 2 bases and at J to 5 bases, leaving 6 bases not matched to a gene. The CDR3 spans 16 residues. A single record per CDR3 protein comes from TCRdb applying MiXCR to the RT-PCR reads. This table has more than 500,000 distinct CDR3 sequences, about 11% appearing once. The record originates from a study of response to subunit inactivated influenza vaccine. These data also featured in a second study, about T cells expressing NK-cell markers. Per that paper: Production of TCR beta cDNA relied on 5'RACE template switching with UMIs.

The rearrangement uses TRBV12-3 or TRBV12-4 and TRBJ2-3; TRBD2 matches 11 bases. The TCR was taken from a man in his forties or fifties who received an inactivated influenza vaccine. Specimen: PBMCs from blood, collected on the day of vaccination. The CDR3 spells CASSLLAGGLRDTQYF. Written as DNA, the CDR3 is TGTGCCAGCAGTTTATTAGCGGGAGGGTTAAGAGATACGCAGTATTTT.